The 15 T cell receptor beta chains in this list originate from one sample, sequenced in a study of cytomegalovirus exposure and HLA in healthy donors. The PCR was carried out with 60 Vbeta primers and 13 Jbeta primers. The repertoire was sequenced with immunoSEQ multiplex PCR; TCRdb's copy has only in-frame clones and lacks some. The top ten clones hold approximately 1.5% of a sample with around 170,000 clones, 82% of them seen once. Sequenced input: PBMCs. The receptors shown here come from a man aged 35 to 55 in good health and CMV-seronegative.

This rearrangement joins TRBV6-1 to TRBJ1-3; D not certain. V lost 2 bases and J 8 bases, leaving 7 bases between the germline ends. This CDR3 has 12 amino acids. Germline V gene sequence: CDR1 MNHNS, CDR2 SASEGT. CDR3 in amino acids: CASSESLYTIYF. CDR3 coding DNA: TGTGCCAGCAGTGAAAGTCTATACACCATATATTTT.

The gene calls are TRBV7-2 and TRBJ2-7; 7 bases align to TRBD2. Looked up from germline, CDR1 is SGHTA and CDR2 is FQGNSA. The V segment lost 7 bases and the J segment 4 bases; nucleotides outside the gene matches: 10. The CDR3 spans 14 residues. CDR3 protein: CASTFQRDGYEQYF. In nucleotides, the CDR3 is TGTGCCAGCACGTTTCAGCGGGATGGGTACGAGCAGTACTTC.

This chain uses TRBV11-3 with TRBJ2-7; TRBD1 agrees at 7 bases. The V gene end was trimmed by 5 bases and the J gene end by 5 bases; junction bases not matched to a gene: 12. Germline assignment: CDR1 SGHNT and CDR2 YENEEA. This CDR3 is 15 amino acids long. CDR3 bases: TGTGCCAGCAGCGCACGGGACAGTCAAGGCGACGAGCAGTACTTC. Residues: CASSARDSQGDEQYF.

The V and J genes are TRBV28 and TRBJ2-1; TRBD2 aligns across 7 bases. The CDR3 sequence is 16 residues long. V was pared by 5 bases and J by 0 bases, with 7 bases of the junction left unmatched. Germline V gene data show CDR1 as MDHEN and CDR2 as SYDVKM. The CDR3 region has the DNA TGTGCCAGCAGTATACCAGCGGGATACTCCTACAATGAGCAGTTCTTC. Translation: CASSIPAGYSYNEQFF.

This clone showed up just a few times. CDR3 sequence reads: CASSIHGEKAFF. The CDR3 DNA is TGTGCCAGTAGTATACACGGAGAAAAAGCTTTCTTT. The V gene is TRBV19, the J gene TRBJ1-1; no reliable D call. This CDR3 contains 12 residues. Germline values: CDR1 LNHDA, CDR2 SQIVND (reference sequence). Trimming left V 2 bases short and J 9 bases short, with 10 bases between.

J is TRBJ2-2 and V is TRBV9; 9 positions match TRBD1. The germline CDR1 and CDR2 sequences are SGDLS and YYNGEE. V dropped 7 bases and J dropped 3; count of bases not matched to a gene: 4. This CDR3 has 14 residues. Here the CDR3 DNA reads TGTGCCAGCCAACAGGGGGCGGACACCGGGGAGCTGTTTTTT. It is translated as CASQQGADTGELFF.

The chain combines TRBV9 with TRBJ1-4; D is perhaps TRBD1 (5 bases). Germline CDR1 reads SGDLS; CDR2 reads YYNGEE. The CDR3 loop spans 15 amino acids. V lost 0 bases to trimming and J lost 7 bases, with 13 bases between them. This chain's CDR3 is CASSVGTFGGEKLFF. DNA for the CDR3: TGTGCCAGCAGCGTAGGGACATTCGGCGGTGAAAAACTGTTTTTT.

The rearrangement links TRBV10-3 to TRBJ2-1, with TRBD1 matching over 8 bases. Germline CDR1 ENHRY, CDR2 SYGVKD. With V trimmed by 8 bases and J by 5 bases, 5 bases remained unmatched. The CDR3 consists of 13 residues. The DNA of the CDR3 is TGTGCCATCCGTGGACAGGGCGACAATGAGCAGTTCTTC. Its translation is CAIRGQGDNEQFF.

The rearrangement joins TRBV10-3 to TRBJ1-3, with D uncertain. The CDR3 spans 16 residues. Germline CDR1 and CDR2: ENHRY and SYGVKD. Trimming removed 0 bases at V and 0 bases at J, with 9 bases between. CDR3 nucleotide sequence: TGTGCCATCAGTGAGTCGTCAACGAGCTCTGGAAACACCATATATTTT. Amino acid sequence: CAISESSTSSGNTIYF.

J is TRBJ2-1 and V is TRBV4-1; a possible D gene is TRBD1 (6 bases). Germline loops: CDR1 MGHRA, CDR2 YSYEKL. The ends were cut back, 6 bases at V and 1 base at J, with 13 bases in the middle. This CDR3 region has 15 residues. The CDR3 region is CASSLQGLSYNEQFF. CDR3 DNA sequence: TGCGCCAGCAGTCTACAGGGATTATCCTACAATGAGCAGTTCTTC.

About this clone: Other DNA sequences in the sample encode the same CDR3. The CDR3 region has the DNA TGTGCCAGCAGCCCCCGGACTAGCGGCCCCTACGAGCAGTACTTC. Protein: CASSPRTSGPYEQYF. The chain uses TRBV7-8 and TRBJ2-7; 10 bases fit TRBD2. Per the germline V gene, CDR1 is SGHVS and CDR2 is FQNEAQ. The CDR3 sequence is 15 residues long. V lost 5 bases to trimming and J lost 2 bases; unmatched junction nucleotides: 6.

This chain links TRBV30 with TRBJ2-3; 8 positions match TRBD1. CDR1 and CDR2 from the germline V gene are GTSNPN and SVGIG (reference sequence). The CDR3 has 14 residues. V shed 3 bases and J 2 bases; nucleotides not matched to a gene: 4. This chain's CDR3 is CAWRDREFTDTQYF. CDR3 coding DNA: TGTGCCTGGAGGGACAGGGAATTCACAGATACGCAGTATTTT.

J is TRBJ1-4 and V is TRBV7-6, with D possibly matching TRBD1 (6 bases). CDR3 length equals 15 residues. Trimming cost V 3 bases and J 6 bases, with 14 bases left between them. Germline CDR1 and CDR2: SGHVS and FNYEAQ. The CDR3 loop is CASSLGRGAYEKLFF. The CDR3 nucleotides are TGTGCCAGCAGCTTGGGACGGGGGGCATATGAAAAACTGTTTTTT.

This sequence joins TRBV7-2 and TRBJ2-3; 8 bases agree with TRBD1. V lost 0 bases to trimming and J lost 3 bases; unmatched junction nucleotides: 5. The CDR3 spans 16 residues. Looked up from germline, CDR1 is SGHTA and CDR2 is FQGNSA. The CDR3 region is CASSLAVQGATDTQYF. For the CDR3, the DNA is TGTGCCAGCAGCTTAGCGGTTCAGGGGGCGACAGATACGCAGTATTTT.

The rearrangement links TRBV11-2 to TRBJ2-1; possible D gene TRBD1, 5 bases. The CDR3 spans 14 residues. From germline, CDR1 is SGHAT and CDR2 FQNNGV. The V end lost 4 bases, the J end lost 5 bases, and 12 bases lay between the germline ends. Here the CDR3 DNA reads TGTGCCAGCAGCTCCTCGACAGCGAACAATGAGCAGTTCTTC. This gives the protein CASSSSTANNEQFF.